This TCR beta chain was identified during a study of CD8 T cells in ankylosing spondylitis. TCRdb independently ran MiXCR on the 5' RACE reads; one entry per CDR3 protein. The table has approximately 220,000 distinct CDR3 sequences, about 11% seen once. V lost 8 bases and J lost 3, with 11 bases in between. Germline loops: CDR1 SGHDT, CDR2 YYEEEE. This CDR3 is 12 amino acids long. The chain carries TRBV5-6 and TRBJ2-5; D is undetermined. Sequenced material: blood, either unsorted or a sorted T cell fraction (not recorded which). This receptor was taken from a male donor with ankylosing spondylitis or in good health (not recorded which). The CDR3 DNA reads TGTGCCAGGAGCCCCCGGGAAGAGACCCAGTACTTC. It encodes CARSPREETQYF.